This T cell receptor (beta chain) derives from a study of blood T cell repertoires in COVID-19 (dated by TCRdb to between 2020 and 2021). At the level of the whole study: Samples covering the acute and convalescent phases of COVID-19 were provided by collaborators in the United States, Italy and Spain. Where HLA class I and class II types were available, the types were taken from metadata supplied by the sample provider, not from assay-based typing. The repertoires were made available in a free public database intended to serve as a resource for research on the immune response to SARS-CoV-2. The material from the prospective study consisted of cDNA or gDNA derived from T cells, B-cell-depleted T cells, or PBMCs. Deeply sampled blood TCRbeta repertoires from subjects exposed to, actively infected with, or recovered from COVID-19 were included in the dataset. A de-identified subject ID, COVID-19 status, age in years and sex were almost always included in the sample metadata. The samples were drawn from the first 160 participants of the ongoing ImmuneRACE study and from over 950 subjects provided by 6 global collaborators. Study-wide findings and limitations: The amount of clinical and demographic metadata varied by source and participant and was provided uncurated.

At one collaborating source in Seattle, patients were enrolled during active infection and were followed longitudinally through the course of disease. Collaborating institutions collected whole blood in K2EDTA tubes following their own protocols. For TCRbeta analysis, collaborators shipped samples as frozen whole blood, isolated PBMCs, or DNA extracted from either of those sample types. The immunoSEQ Assay, a bias-controlled multiplex PCR, was used to amplify TCRbeta CDR3 regions from genomic DNA. In the authors' own workflow: The number of nucleated cells in each sample was estimated by amplification of reference gene primers within the assay. To quantify the absolute abundance of each unique TCRbeta CDR3 rearrangement, sequence reads were collapsed and filtered. Productive Simpson clonality was computed per sample as the square root of Simpson's diversity index over productive rearrangements. The table was pulled from immuneACCESS by TCRdb, which kept in-frame rearrangements only. Such tables lose some clones; where checked, under half of the loss comes from unresolved V genes, and the rest has no known cause. The DNA was the basis for D and trimming; V, J and clone size are from that table. The sample includes 90,000 or so clones, with around nine tenths observed a single time. Approximately 20% of the sample rests with the top ten.

In the case of this clone: Its antigen has not been determined. It has no much larger one-base neighbor in the sample; base qualities were not kept.

The CDR3 contains 18 residues, cysteine and phenylalanine counted. Left in the record is the CDR3 DNA by itself, 54 bases read in frame from the first base. CDR1 and CDR2, per the germline V gene, are ENHRY and SYGVKD. After removal of 4 bases from V and 0 bases from J, the junction retains 10 bases not matched to a gene. Source material: peripheral blood. This receptor was taken from a woman in her sixties with COVID-19, enrolled during active disease. In this chain, TRBV10-3 is recombined with TRBJ1-3; TRBD1 aligns with 9 central bases. CDR3 reads: CAISAGGQGLLSGNTIYF. Here is the DNA: TGTGCCATCAGTGCTGGGGGACAGGGCCTACTCTCTGGAAACACCATATATTTT.